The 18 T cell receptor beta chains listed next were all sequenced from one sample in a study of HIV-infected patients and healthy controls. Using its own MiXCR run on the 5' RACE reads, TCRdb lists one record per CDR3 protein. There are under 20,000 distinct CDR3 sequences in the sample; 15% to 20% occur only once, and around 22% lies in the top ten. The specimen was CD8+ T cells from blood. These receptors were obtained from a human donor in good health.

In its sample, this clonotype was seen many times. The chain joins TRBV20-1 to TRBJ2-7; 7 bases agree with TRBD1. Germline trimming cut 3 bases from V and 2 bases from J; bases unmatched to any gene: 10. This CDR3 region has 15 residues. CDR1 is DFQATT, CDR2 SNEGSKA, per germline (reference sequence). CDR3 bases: TGCAGTGCTAGGGGCGGCGACAGGGCCCCCTACGAGCAGTACTTC. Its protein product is CSARGGDRAPYEQYF.

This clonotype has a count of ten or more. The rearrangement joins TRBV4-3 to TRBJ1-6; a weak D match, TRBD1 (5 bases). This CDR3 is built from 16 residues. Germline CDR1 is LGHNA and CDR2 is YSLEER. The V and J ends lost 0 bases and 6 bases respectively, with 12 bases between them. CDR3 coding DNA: TGCGCCAGCAGCCAAGATAGGGACGGGGGTAATTCACCCCTCCACTTT. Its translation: CASSQDRDGGNSPLHF.

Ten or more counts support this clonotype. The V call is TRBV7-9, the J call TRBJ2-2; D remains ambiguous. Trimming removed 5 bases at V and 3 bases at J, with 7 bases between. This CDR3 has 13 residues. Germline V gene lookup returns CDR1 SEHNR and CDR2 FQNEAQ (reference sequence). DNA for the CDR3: TGTGCCAGCAGCCAGACTGACACCGGGGAGCTGTTTTTT. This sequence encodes CASSQTDTGELFF.

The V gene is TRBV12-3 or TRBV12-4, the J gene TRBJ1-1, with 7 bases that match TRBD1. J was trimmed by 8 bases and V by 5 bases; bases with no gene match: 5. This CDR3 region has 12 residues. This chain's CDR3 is CASSPRTGEAFF. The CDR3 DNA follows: TGTGCCAGCAGTCCACGGACAGGAGAAGCTTTCTTT.

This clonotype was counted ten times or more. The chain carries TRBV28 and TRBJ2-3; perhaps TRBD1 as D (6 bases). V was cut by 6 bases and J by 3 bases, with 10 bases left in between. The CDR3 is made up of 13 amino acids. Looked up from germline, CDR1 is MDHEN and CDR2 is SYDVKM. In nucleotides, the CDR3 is TGTGCCAGCAGGCAAACAGGGACAGATACGCAGTATTTT. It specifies CASRQTGTDTQYF.

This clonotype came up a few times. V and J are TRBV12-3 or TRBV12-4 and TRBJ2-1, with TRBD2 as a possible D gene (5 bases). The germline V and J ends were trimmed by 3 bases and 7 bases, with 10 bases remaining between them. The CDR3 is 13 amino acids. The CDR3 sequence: CASSFNSGNEQFF. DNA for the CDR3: TGTGCCAGCAGTTTTAATTCGGGGAATGAGCAGTTCTTC.

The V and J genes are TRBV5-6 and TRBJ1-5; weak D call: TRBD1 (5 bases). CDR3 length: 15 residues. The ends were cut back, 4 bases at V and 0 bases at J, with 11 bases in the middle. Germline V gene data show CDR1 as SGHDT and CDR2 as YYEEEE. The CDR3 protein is CASSPGGDSNQPQHF. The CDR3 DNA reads TGTGCCAGCAGCCCCGGGGGGGATAGCAATCAGCCCCAGCATTTT.

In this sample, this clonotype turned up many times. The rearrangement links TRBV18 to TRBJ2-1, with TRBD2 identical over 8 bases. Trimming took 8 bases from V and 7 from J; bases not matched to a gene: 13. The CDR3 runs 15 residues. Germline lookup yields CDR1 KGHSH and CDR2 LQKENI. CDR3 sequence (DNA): TGTGCCAGCCCCCATAGGGATAGCGGGGAGAATGAGCAGTTCTTC. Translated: CASPHRDSGENEQFF.

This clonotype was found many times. The CDR3 DNA sequence: TGTGCCAGCAGCTCCGGGGGGGACGGGAGCACAGATACGCAGTATTTT. Translated: CASSSGGDGSTDTQYF. The chain recombines TRBV7-9 with TRBJ2-3; 8 bases match TRBD2. Trimming removed 4 bases from V and 0 bases from J; junction bases left unmatched: 6. From germline, CDR1 is SEHNR and CDR2 FQNEAQ (reference sequence). There are 16 residues in the CDR3.

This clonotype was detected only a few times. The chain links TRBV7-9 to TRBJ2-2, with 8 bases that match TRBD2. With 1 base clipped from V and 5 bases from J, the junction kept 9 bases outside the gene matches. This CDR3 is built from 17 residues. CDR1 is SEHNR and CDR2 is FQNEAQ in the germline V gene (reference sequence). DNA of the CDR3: TGTGCCAGCAGCTTAGTACCGGCGGGGGGACCAACCGGGGAGCTGTTTTTT. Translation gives CASSLVPAGGPTGELFF.

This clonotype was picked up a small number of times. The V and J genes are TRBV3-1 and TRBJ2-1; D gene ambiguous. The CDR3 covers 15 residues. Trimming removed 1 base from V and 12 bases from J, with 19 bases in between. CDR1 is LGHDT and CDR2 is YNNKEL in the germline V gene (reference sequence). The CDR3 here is CASSQGLIPSVGQFF. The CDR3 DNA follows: TGTGCCAGCAGCCAAGGACTTATACCGAGTGTTGGGCAGTTCTTC.

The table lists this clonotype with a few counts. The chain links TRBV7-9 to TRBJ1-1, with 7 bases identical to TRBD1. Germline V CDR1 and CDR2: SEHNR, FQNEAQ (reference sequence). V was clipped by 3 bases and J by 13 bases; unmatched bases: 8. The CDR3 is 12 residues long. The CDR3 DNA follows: TGTGCCAGCAGCTTCCCGACAGGGAATGGTTTCTTT. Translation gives CASSFPTGNGFF.

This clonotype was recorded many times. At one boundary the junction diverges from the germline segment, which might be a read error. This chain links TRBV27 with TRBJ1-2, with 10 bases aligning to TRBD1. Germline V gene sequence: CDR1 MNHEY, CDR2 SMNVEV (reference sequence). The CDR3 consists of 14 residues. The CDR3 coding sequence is TGTACCAGCAGGCATGGGACAGGGGCTAATGGCTACACCTTC. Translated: CTSRHGTGANGYTF.

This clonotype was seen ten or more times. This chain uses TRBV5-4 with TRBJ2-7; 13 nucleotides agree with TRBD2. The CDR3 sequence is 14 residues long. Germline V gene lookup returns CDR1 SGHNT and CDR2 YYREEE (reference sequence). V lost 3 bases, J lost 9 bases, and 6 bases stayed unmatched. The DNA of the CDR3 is TGTGCCAGCAGCTCGCCGGGACTAGCGGGATTGCAGTACTTC. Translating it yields CASSSPGLAGLQYF.

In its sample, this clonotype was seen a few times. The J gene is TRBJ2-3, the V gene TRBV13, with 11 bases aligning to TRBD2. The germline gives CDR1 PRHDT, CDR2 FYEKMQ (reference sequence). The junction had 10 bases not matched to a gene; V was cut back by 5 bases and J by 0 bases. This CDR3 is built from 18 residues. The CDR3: CASSGGLAEATSTDTQYF. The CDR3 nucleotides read TGTGCCAGCAGCGGGGGACTAGCGGAGGCCACTAGCACAGATACGCAGTATTTT.

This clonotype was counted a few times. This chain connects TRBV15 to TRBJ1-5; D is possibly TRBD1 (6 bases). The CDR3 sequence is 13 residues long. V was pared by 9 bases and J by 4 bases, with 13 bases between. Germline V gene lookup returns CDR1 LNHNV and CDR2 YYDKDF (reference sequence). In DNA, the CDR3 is TGTGCCACAAGCGGAGGGGGTAATCAGCCCCAGCATTTT. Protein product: CATSGGGNQPQHF.

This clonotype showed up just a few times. CDR3 in DNA: TGCAGTGCTCCACCCTCGACATCGAGCTCCTACAATGAGCAGTTCTTC. Translation: CSAPPSTSSSYNEQFF. The chain recombines TRBV20-1 with TRBJ2-1; the D is unclear. The V gene lost 5 bases and the J gene lost 0 bases, with 17 bases spanning the gap. The CDR3 totals 16 residues. CDR1 is DFQATT, CDR2 SNEGSKA, per germline (reference sequence).

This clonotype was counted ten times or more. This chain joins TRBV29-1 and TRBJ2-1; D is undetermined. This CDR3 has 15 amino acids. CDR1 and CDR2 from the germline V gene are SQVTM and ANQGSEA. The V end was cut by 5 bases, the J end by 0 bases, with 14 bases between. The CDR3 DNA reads TGCAGCGTTTTAACGATGGAGAGCTCCTACAATGAGCAGTTCTTC. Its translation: CSVLTMESSYNEQFF.